This T cell receptor beta chain was captured by sequencing in a study of graft-versus-host responses after intestinal transplantation (dated by TCRdb to the early 2020s). With respect to the entire study: The transplants that recipients received were multivisceral, liver-intestinal, or isolated intestinal. All recipients received anti-thymocyte globulin induction followed by maintenance tacrolimus and steroids for 3 to 4 years. Graft-versus-host and host-versus-graft alloreactive T cell clones were tracked in the graft, circulation and bone marrow after intestinal transplantation using bulk TCR-beta CDR3 sequencing. To identify alloreactive clones, pre-transplant mixed lymphocyte reaction products were sequenced and compared with unstimulated pre-transplant donor and recipient T cells. The cohort enrolled 24 intestinal transplant recipients, one of whom was a retransplant, and a few patients without pretransplant specimens were excluded. A peak of at least 4% donor T cells among recipient peripheral blood mononuclear cells was the definition used for donor T cell macrochimerism. Rather than being sequenced by the commercial service, samples from three later patients were sequenced in-house on an Illumina MiSeq and processed with MiXCR.

The CDR3 holds 16 amino acids from the cysteine to the phenylalanine. Of the read, only the CDR3 DNA is kept; its 48 bases are in frame from base 1. As encoded in the germline V gene, CDR1 is MGHRA while CDR2 is YSYEKL. Trimming takes 3 bases off V and 1 base off J; junction bases not matched to a gene: 7. The paper as a whole reports these results and caveats: Patients with donor T cell macrochimerism had high GvH to HvG T cell clonal ratios in their allografts. Conclusions were limited by the relatively low number and heterogeneity of intestinal transplant patients. GvH clones were detected in recipient bone marrow, and some appeared earlier in ileal mucosa or blood, consistent with an intestinal mucosal origin. Peak levels of circulating GvH clones were associated with declines in HvG clones early after transplant.

Library prep was done by the immunoSEQ multiplex PCR assay. Adaptive Biotechnologies carried out high-throughput TCR-beta CDR3 sequencing of genomic DNA for most patients. The study's own analysis went as follows. Adaptive's ImmunoSEQ software was the source of the TCR sequencing data for 18 patients, while a few other patients were processed with MiXCR and VDJtools. CDR3 nucleotide sequences shared between donor and recipient were removed because their origin could not be assigned. At least 2-fold expansion over unstimulated cells and a minimum CFSE-low frequency of 0.002% (template counts) or 0.001% (read counts) were required for clones to be classified as alloreactive. A clone was considered mappable if detected in the sequenced pre-transplant spleen, lymph node, or MLR CFSE-low populations of the donor or recipient. Cumulative frequency of alloreactive clones was calculated as a percentage of all sequences weighted by copy number. This is the immuneACCESS table as TCRdb keeps it, with only in-frame sequences that have V and J called. A part of the clones is gone; compared with another copy, unresolved V genes explain less than half, and the rest is unexplained. Clonal size and the V and J genes are those of that table, whereas D and trimming came from the DNA. The sample records roughly 53,000 clones, about 90% of which are singletons. The ten largest clonotypes hold around 5.1% of the sample.

The table lists this clone with a count of one. What this receptor recognizes is not known. No base quality values were provided; no much bigger clone lies one nucleotide off. Blood samples were collected up to 4 times in the first month after transplant and then at least monthly when available. Sequenced here: PBMCs, sampled roughly 680 days after intestinal transplant. The receptor was derived from a human patient who received an intestinal transplant, so some T cells may come from the graft donor. The rearrangement combines TRBV4-1 with TRBJ2-5; TRBD2 matches 8 bases in the middle. The CDR3 sequence is CASSHTRGVLQETQYF. The DNA reads as follows: TGCGCCAGCAGCCACACGCGGGGGGTACTCCAAGAGACCCAGTACTTC.